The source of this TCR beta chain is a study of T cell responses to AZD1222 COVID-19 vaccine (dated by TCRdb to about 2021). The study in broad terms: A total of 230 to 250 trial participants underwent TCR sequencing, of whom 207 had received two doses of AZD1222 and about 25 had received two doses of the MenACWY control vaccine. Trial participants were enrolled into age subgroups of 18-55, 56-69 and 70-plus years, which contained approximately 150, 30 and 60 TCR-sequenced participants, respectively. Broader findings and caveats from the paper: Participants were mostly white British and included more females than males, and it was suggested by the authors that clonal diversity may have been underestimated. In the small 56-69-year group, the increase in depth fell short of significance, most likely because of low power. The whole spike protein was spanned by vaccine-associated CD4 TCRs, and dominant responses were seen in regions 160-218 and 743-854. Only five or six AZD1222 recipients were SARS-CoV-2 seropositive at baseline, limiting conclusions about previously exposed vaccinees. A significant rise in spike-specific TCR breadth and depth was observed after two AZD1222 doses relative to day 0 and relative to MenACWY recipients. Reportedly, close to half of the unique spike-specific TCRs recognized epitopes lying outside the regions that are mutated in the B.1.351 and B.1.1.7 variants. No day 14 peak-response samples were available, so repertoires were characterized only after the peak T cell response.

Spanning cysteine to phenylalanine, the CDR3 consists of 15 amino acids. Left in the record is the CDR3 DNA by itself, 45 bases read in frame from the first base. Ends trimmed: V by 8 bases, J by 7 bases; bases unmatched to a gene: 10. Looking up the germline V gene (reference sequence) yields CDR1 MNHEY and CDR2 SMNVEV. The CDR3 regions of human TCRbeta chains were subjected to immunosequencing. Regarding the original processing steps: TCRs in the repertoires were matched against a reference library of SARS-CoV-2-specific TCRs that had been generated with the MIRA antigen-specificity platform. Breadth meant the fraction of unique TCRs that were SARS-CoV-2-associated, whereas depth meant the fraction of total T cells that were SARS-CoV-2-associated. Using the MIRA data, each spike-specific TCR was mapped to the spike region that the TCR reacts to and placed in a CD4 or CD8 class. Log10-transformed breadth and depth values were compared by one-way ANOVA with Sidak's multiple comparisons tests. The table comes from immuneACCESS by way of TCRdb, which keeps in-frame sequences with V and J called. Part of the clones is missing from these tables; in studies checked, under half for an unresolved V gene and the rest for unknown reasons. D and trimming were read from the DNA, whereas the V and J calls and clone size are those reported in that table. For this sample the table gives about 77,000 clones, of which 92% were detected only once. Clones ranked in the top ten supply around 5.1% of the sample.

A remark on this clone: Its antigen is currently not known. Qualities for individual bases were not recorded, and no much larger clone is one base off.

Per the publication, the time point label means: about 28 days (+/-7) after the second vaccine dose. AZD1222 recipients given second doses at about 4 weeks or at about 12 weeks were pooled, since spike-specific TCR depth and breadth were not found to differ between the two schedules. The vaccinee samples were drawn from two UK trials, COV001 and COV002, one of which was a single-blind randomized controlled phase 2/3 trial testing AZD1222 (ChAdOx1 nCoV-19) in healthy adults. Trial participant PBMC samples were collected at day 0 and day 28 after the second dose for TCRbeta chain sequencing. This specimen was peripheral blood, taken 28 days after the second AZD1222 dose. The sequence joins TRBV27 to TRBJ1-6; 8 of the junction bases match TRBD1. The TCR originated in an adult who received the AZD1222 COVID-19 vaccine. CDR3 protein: CASFWPRQGNSPLHF. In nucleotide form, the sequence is TGTGCCAGCTTCTGGCCCCGACAGGGGAATTCACCCCTCCACTTT.